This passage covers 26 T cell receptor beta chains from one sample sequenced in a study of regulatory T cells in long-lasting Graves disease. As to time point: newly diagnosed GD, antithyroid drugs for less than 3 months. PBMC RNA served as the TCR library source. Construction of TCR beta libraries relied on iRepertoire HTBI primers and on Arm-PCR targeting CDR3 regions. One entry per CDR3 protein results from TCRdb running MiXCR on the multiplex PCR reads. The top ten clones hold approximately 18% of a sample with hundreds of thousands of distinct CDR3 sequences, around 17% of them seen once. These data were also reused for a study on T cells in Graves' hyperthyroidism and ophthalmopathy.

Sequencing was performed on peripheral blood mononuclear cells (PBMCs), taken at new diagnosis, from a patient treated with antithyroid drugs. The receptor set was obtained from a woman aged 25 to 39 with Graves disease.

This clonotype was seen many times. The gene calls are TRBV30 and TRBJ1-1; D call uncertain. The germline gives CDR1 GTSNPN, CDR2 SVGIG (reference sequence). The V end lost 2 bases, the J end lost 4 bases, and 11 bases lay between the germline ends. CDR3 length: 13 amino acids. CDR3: CAWSYGKVTEAFF. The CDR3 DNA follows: TGTGCCTGGAGTTATGGTAAGGTCACTGAAGCTTTCTTT.

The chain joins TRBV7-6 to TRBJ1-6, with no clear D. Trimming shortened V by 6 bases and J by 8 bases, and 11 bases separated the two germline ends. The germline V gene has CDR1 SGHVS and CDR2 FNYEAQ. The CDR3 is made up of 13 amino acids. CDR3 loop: CASRGDGYSPLHF. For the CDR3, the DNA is TGTGCCAGCAGGGGAGACGGATATTCACCCCTCCACTTT.

CDR3 coding DNA: TGTGCCAGCCGTCCCACAGCCCACCCGGGAGCTTTCTTT. This gives the protein CASRPTAHPGAFF. This sequence joins TRBV6-1 and TRBJ1-1; D unclear. Trimming removed 8 bases at V and 10 bases at J, with 20 bases between. Germline CDR1 MNHNS, CDR2 SASEGT. This CDR3 spans 13 amino acids.

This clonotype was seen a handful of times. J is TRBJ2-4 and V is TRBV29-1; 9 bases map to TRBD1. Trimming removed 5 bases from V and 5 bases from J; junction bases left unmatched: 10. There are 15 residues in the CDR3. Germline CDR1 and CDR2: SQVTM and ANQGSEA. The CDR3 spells CSVTRDRVSENIQYF. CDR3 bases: TGCAGCGTTACCAGGGACAGGGTGTCCGAAAACATTCAGTACTTC.

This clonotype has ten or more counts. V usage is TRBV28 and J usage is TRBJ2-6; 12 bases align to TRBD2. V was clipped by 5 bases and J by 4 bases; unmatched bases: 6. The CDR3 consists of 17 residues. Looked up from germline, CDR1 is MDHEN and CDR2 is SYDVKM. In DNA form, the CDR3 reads TGTGCCAGCAGTCCAACTAGCGGGAGGATAGGGGCCAACGTCCTGACTTTC. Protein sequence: CASSPTSGRIGANVLTF. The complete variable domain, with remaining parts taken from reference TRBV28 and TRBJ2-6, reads DVKVTQSSRYLVKRTGEKVFLECVQDMDHENMFWYRQDPGLGLRLIYFSYDVKMKEKGDIPEGYSVSREKKERFSLILESASTNQTSMYLCASSPTSGRIGANVLTFGAGSRLTVL.

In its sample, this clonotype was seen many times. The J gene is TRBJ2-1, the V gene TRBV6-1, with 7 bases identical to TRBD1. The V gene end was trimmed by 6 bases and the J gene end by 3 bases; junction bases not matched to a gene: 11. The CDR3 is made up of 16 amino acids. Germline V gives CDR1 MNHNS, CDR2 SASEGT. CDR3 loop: CASSLPGGQVYNEQFF. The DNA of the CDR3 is TGTGCCAGCAGCCTACCGGGTGGACAGGTCTACAATGAGCAGTTCTTC.

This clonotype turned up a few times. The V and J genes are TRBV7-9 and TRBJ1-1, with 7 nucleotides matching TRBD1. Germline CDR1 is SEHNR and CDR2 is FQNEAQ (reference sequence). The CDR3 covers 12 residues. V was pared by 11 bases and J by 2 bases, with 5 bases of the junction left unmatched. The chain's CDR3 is CAGQVLNTEAFF. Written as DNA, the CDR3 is TGTGCCGGACAGGTTTTAAACACTGAAGCTTTCTTT. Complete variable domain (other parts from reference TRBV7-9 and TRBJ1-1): DTGVSQNPRHKITKRGQNVTFRCDPISEHNRLYWYRQTLGQGPEFLTYFQNEAQLEKSRLLSDRFSAERPKGSFSTLEIQRTEQGDSAMYLCAGQVLNTEAFFGQGTRLTVV.

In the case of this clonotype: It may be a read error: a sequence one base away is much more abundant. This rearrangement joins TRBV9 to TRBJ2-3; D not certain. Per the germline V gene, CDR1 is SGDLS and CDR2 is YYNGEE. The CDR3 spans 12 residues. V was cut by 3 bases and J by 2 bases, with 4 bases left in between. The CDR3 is CASSAPTDTQYF. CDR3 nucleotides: TGTGCCAGCAGCGCTCCCACAGATACGCAGTATTTT.

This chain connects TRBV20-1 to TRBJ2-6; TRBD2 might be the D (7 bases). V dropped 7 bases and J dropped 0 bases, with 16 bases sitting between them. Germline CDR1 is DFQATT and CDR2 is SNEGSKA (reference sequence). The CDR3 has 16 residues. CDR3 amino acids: CSVRGRGPSGANVLTF. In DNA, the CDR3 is TGCAGTGTGAGGGGGAGGGGCCCCTCTGGGGCCAACGTCCTGACTTTC.

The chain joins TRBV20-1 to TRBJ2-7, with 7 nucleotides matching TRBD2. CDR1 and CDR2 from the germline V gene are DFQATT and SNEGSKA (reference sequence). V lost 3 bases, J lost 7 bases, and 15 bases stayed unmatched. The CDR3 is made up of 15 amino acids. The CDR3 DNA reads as TGCAGTGCTAGCCCGGGAGCGGGAAGATCGGGGGAGCAGTACTTC. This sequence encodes CSASPGAGRSGEQYF.

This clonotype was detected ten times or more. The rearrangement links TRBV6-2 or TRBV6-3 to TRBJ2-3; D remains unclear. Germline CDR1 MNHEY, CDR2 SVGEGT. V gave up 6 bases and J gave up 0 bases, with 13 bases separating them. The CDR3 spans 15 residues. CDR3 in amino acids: CASRLWTASTDTQYF. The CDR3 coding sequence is TGTGCCAGCAGGCTTTGGACGGCTAGCACAGATACGCAGTATTTT.

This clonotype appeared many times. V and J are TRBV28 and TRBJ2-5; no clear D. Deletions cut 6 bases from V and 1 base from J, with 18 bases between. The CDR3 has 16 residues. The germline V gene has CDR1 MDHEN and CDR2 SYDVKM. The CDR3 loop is CASRTRALQIQETQYF. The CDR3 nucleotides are TGTGCCAGCAGAACTCGGGCCCTCCAAATCCAAGAGACCCAGTACTTC.

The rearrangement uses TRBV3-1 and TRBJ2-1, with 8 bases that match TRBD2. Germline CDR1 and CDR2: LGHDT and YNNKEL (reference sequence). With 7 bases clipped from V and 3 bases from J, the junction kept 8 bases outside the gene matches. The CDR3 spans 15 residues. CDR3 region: CASTEIAGIYNEQFF. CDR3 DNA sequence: TGTGCCAGCACCGAGATAGCGGGAATCTACAATGAGCAGTTCTTC.

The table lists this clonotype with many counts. CDR3 coding DNA: TGTGCCAGCAGTTTGGGGACTGCGAGCTCCTACAATGAGCAGTTCTTC. It specifies CASSLGTASSYNEQFF. V is TRBV28 and J is TRBJ2-1; possibly TRBD2 for D (6 bases). V was cut by 3 bases and J by 0 bases, with 12 bases left in between. CDR1 and CDR2 (germline): MDHEN, SYDVKM. The CDR3 contains 16 residues.

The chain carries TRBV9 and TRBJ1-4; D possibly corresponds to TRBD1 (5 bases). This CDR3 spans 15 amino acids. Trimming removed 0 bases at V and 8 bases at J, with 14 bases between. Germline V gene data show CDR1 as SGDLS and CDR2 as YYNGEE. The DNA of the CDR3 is TGTGCCAGCAGCGTAGAAGGGACCGGGGAGGAAAAACTGTTTTTT. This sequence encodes CASSVEGTGEEKLFF.

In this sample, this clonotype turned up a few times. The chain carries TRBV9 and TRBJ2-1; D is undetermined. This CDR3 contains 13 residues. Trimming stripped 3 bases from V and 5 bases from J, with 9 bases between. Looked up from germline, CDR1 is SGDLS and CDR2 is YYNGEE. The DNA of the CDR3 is TGTGCCAGCAGCGGTCGAAACAACAATGAGCAGTTCTTC. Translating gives CASSGRNNNEQFF.

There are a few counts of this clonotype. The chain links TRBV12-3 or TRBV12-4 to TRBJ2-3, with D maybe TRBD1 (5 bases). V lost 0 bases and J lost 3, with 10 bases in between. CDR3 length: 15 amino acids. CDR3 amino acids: CASSLARQPTDTQYF. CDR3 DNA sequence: TGTGCCAGCAGTTTAGCTCGACAGCCTACAGATACGCAGTATTTT.

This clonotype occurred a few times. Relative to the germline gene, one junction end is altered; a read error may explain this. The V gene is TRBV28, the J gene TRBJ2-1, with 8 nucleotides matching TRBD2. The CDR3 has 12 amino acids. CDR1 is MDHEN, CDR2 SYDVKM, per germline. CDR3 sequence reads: CASSLSASGCTF. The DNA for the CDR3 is TGTGCCAGCAGTTTGTCGGCTAGCGGGTGTACATTC.

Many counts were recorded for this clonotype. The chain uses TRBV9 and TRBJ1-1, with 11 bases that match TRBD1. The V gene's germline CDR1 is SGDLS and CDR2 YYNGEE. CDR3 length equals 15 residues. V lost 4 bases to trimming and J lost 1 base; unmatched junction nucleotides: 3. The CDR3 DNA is TGTGCCAGCAGCTTAGGACAGGGGGCGAACACTGAAGCTTTCTTT. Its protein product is CASSLGQGANTEAFF.

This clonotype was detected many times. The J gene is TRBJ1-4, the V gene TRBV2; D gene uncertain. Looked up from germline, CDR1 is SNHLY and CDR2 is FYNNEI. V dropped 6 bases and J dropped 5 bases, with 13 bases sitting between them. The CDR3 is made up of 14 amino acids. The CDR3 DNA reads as TGTGCCAGCAGCGCGCCAGAAAGGAATGAAAAACTGTTTTTT. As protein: CASSAPERNEKLFF. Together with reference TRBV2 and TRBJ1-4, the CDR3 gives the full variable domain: EPEVTQTPSHQVTQMGQEVILRCVPISNHLYFYWYRQILGQKVEFLVSFYNNEISEKSEIFDDQFSVERPDGSNFTLKIRSTKLEDSAMYFCASSAPERNEKLFFGSGTQLSVL.

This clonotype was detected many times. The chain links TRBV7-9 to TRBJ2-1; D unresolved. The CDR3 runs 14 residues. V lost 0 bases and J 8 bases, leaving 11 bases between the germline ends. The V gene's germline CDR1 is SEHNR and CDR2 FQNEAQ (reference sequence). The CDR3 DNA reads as TGTGCCAGCAGCTTAGCCTCACCTTGGGATGAGCAGTTCTTC. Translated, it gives CASSLASPWDEQFF.

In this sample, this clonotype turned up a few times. In nucleotides, the CDR3 is TGTGCCAGCTCACCTCGAGGAACAGAGACCCAGTACTTC. Translation gives CASSPRGTETQYF. V and J are TRBV18 and TRBJ2-5; D is undetermined. Germline CDR1 reads KGHSH; CDR2 reads LQKENI. Trimming cost V 3 bases and J 4 bases, with 9 bases left between them. This CDR3 contains 13 residues.

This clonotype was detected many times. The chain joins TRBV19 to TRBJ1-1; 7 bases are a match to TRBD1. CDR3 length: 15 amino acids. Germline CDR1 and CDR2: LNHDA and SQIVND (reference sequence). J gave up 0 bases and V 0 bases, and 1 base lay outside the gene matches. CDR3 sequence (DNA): TGTGCCAGTAGTATAGAGACAGGGCTGAACACTGAAGCTTTCTTT. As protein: CASSIETGLNTEAFF.

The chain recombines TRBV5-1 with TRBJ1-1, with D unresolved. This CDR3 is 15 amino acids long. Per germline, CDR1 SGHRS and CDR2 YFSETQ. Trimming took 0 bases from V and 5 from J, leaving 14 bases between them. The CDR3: CASSLAGPRGTEAFF. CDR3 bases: TGCGCCAGCAGCTTGGCTGGCCCGCGGGGTACTGAAGCTTTCTTT.

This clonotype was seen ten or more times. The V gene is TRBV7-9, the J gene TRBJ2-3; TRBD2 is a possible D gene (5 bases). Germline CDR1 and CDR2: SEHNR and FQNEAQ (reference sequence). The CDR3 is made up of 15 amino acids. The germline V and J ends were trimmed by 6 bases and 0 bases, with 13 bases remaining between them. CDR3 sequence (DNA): TGTGCCAGCAGACCCGGAGGCGGTAGCACAGATACGCAGTATTTT. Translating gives CASRPGGGSTDTQYF. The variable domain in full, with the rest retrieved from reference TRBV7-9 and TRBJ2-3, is DTGVSQNPRHKITKRGQNVTFRCDPISEHNRLYWYRQTLGQGPEFLTYFQNEAQLEKSRLLSDRFSAERPKGSFSTLEIQRTEQGDSAMYLCASRPGGGSTDTQYFGPGTRLTVL.

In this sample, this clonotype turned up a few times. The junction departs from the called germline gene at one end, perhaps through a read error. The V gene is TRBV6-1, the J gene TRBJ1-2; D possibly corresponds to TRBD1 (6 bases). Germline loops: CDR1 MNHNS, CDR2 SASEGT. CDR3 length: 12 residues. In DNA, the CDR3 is TGTGCCAACAGTGCCACAGGGAGTGGCTACACCTTC. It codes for CANSATGSGYTF.